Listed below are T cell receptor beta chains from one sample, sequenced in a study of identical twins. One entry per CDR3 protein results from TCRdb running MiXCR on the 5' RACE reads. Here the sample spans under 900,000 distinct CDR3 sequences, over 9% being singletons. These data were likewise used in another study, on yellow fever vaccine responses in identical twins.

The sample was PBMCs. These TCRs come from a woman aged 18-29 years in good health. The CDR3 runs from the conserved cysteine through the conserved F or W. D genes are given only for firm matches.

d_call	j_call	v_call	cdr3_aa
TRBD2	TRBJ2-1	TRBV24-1	CATSDSQREGSYNEQFF
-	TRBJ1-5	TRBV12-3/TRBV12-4	CASSLGWQPQHF
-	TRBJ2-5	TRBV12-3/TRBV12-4	CASSLRTGFLETQYF
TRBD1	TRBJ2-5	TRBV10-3	CAISESPDREETQYF
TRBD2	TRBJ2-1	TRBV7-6	CASSFAGGLGNEQFF
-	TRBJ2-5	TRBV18	CASSTRTRQETQYF
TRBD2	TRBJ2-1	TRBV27	CASSSERGARFF
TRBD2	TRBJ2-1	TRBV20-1	CSANVLAGSGNEQFF
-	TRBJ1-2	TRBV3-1	CASSQDGEANYGYTF
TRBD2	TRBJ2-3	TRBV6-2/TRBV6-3	CASSLRGRGDTQYF
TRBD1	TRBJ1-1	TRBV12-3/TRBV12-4	CASSRPQGLNTEAFF
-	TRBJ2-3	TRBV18	CASSPTAGTDTQYF
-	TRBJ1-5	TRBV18	CASRIDSNQPQHF